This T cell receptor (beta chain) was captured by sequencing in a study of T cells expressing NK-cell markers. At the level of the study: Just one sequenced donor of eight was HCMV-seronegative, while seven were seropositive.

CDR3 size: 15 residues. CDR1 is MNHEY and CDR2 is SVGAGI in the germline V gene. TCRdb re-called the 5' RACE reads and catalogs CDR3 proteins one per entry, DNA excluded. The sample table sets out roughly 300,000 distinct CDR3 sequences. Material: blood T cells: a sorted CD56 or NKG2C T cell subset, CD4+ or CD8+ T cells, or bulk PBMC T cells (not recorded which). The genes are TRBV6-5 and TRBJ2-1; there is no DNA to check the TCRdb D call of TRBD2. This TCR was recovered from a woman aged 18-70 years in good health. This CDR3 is CASSYSYGRADEQFF.